Described below is a single T cell receptor (beta chain) sequence and its context. J was trimmed by 5 bases and V by 4 bases; bases with no gene match: 11. Germline CDR1 SGHRS, CDR2 YFSETQ. CDR3 length equals 15 residues. Some clones are missing from TCRdb's copy, which holds only in-frame ones; the method was immunoSEQ multiplex PCR. The sample has roughly 60,000 clones; approximately 83% are singletons. These data originate in a study of blood T cell repertoires in COVID-19. The chain uses TRBV5-1 and TRBJ2-5, with TRBD2 matching 7 bases. Material for sequencing was peripheral blood. This sequence originates from a man aged 35 to 55 with acute or convalescent COVID-19. The CDR3 coding sequence is TGCGCCAGCAGCCGGGGCAGAGCGGGGCAGGAGACCCAGTACTTC. This encodes CASSRGRAGQETQYF.